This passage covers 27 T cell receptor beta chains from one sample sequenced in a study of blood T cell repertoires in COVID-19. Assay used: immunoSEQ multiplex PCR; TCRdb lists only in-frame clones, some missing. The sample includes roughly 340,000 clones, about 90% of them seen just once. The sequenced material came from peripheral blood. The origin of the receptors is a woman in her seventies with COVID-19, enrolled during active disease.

The CDR3 DNA sequence: TGTGCCAGCAGTTACTCGAACGCCCGCCGGAGGACCCAGTACTTC. Its translation: CASSYSNARRRTQYF. The rearrangement links TRBV6-5 to TRBJ2-5; D is unclear. V was pared by 0 bases and J by 7 bases, with 15 bases between. The germline V gene has CDR1 MNHEY and CDR2 SVGAGI. The CDR3 has 15 amino acids.

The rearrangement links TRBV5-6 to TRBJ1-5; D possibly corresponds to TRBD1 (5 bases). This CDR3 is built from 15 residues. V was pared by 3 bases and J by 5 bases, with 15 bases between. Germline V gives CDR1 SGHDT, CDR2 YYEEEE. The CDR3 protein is CASSWGGSGYQPQHF. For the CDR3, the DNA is TGTGCCAGCAGCTGGGGGGGAAGTGGTTATCAGCCCCAGCATTTT.

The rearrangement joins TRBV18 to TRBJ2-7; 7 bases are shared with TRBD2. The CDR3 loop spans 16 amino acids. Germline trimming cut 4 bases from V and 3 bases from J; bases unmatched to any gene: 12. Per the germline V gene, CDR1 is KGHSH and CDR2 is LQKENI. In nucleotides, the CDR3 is TGTGCCAGCTCACTGACTAGCCGTGGACTCCACTACGAGCAGTACTTC. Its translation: CASSLTSRGLHYEQYF.

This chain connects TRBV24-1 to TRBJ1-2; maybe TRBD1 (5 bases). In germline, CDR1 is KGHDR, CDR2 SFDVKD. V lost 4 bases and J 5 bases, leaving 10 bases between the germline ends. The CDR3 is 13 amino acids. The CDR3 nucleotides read TGTGCCACCAGTGAGGAACCAGGGTATGGCTACACCTTC. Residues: CATSEEPGYGYTF.

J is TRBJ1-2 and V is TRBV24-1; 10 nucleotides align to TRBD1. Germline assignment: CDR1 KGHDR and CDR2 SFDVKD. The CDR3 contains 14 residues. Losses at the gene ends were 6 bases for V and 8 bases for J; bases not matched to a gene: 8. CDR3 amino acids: CATSRDRGSEGYTF. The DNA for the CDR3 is TGTGCCACCAGTAGGGACAGGGGTTCGGAGGGCTACACCTTC.

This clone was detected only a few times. CDR3 sequence: CASSLSGQGGGNTIYF. The CDR3 DNA is TGTGCCAGCAGCTTGTCGGGACAGGGTGGGGGAAACACCATATATTTT. The J gene is TRBJ1-3, the V gene TRBV5-5; 9 positions agree with TRBD1. The CDR3 is made up of 16 amino acids. CDR1 SGHKS and CDR2 YYEKEE come from the germline V gene (reference sequence). J gave up 4 bases and V 1 base, and 6 bases lay outside the gene matches.

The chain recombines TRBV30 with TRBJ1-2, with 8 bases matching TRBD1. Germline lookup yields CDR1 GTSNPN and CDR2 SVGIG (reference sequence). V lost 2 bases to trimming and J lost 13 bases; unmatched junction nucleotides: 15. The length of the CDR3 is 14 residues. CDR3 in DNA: TGTGCCTGGAGTCGTACAGGGGGTTTAGCGTTCTGCACCTTC. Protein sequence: CAWSRTGGLAFCTF. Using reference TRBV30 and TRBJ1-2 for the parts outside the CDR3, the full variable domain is SQTIHQWPATLVQPVGSPLSLECTVEGTSNPNLYWYRQAAGRGLQLLFYSVGIGQISSEVPQNLSASRPQDRQFILSSKKLLLSDSGFYLCAWSRTGGLAFCTFGSGTRLTVV.

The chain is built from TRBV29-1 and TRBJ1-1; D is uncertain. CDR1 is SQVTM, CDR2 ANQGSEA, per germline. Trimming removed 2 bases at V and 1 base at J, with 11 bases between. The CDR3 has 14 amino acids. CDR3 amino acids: CSVEPGARNTEAFF. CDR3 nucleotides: TGCAGCGTTGAACCGGGAGCTCGGAACACTGAAGCTTTCTTT.

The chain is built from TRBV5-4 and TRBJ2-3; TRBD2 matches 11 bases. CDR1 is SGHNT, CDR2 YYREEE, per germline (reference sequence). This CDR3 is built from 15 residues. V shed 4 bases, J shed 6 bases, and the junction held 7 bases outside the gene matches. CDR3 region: CASSTGTSGADTQYF. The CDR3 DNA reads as TGTGCCAGCAGCACCGGGACTAGCGGTGCGGATACGCAGTATTTT.

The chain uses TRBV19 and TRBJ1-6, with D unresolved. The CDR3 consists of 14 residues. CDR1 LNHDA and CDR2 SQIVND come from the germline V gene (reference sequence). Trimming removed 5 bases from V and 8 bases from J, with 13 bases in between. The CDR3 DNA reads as TGTGCCAGTAGTCAGGTGGGCCCTTATTCACCCCTCCACTTT. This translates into CASSQVGPYSPLHF.

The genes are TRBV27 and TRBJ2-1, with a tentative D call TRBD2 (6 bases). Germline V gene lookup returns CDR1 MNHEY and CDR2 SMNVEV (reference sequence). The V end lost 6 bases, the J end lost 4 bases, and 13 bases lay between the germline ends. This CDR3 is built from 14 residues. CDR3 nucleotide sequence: TGTGCCAGCAGCCTTGGGGGAGGATACAATGAGCAGTTCTTC. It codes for CASSLGGGYNEQFF.

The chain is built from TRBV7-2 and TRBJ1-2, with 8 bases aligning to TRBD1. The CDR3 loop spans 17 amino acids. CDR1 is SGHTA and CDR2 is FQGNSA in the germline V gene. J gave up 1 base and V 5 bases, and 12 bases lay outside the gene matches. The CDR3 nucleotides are TGTGCCAGCAGCCCGCGGACAGGGCCCTTGTATAACTATGGCTACACCTTC. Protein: CASSPRTGPLYNYGYTF.

CDR3 region: CASRDGQGGRGYTF. CDR3 DNA: TGTGCCAGTAGGGACGGACAGGGCGGTAGGGGCTACACCTTC. V gene TRBV19 combines with J gene TRBJ1-2, with 8 bases identical to TRBD1. The CDR3 has 14 amino acids. CDR1 LNHDA and CDR2 SQIVND come from the germline V gene (reference sequence). V was pared by 6 bases and J by 8 bases, with 11 bases of the junction left unmatched.

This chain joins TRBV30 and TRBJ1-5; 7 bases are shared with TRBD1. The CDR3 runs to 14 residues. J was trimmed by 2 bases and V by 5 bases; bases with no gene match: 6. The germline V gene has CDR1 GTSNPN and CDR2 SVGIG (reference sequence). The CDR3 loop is CAWGYGQGNQPQHF. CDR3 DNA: TGTGCCTGGGGTTATGGACAGGGCAATCAGCCCCAGCATTTT.

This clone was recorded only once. The DNA of the CDR3 is TGTGCCAGCAGCTCCGGACAGGGGGGCTACAATGAGCAGTTCTTC. Translation gives CASSSGQGGYNEQFF. The genes are TRBV11-3 and TRBJ2-1, with 10 bases lining up with TRBD1. The CDR3 covers 15 residues. V lost 4 bases to trimming and J lost 3 bases; unmatched junction nucleotides: 3. Germline assignment: CDR1 SGHNT and CDR2 YENEEA.

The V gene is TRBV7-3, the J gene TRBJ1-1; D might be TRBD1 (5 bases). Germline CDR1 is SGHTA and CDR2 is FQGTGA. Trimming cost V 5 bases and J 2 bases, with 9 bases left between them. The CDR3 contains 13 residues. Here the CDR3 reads CASSPGQNTEAFF. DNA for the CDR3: TGTGCCAGCAGCCCTGGACAAAACACTGAAGCTTTCTTT.

The CDR3 nucleotides are TGTGCCAGCAGCTTACAGGGGTTCGAGACTGAAGCTTTCTTT. Residues: CASSLQGFETEAFF. The chain joins TRBV7-2 to TRBJ1-1; TRBD1 might be the D (6 bases). V was pared by 2 bases and J by 5 bases, with 12 bases between. The CDR3 consists of 14 residues. CDR1 is SGHTA, CDR2 FQGNSA, per germline.

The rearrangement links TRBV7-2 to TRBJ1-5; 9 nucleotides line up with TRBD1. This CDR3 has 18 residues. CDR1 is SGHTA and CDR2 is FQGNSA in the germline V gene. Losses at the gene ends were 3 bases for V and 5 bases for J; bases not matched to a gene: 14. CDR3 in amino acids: CASSFNAWTGARDQPQHF. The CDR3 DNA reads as TGTGCCAGCAGCTTTAATGCGTGGACAGGGGCGAGAGATCAGCCCCAGCATTTT.

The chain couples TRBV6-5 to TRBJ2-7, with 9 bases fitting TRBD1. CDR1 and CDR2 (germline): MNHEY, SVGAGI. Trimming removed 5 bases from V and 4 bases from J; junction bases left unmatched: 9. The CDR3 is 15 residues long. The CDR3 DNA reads TGTGCCAGCAGTCCCCGGACAGGGGAGCTGTACGAGCAGTACTTC. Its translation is CASSPRTGELYEQYF.

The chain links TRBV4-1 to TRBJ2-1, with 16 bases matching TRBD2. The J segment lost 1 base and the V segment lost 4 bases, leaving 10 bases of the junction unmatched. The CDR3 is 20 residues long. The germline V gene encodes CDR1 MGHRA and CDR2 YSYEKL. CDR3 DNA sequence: TGCGCCAGCAGCCGGACCGGGACTAGCGGGGGGGCCGGTTCCTACAATGAGCAGTTCTTC. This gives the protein CASSRTGTSGGAGSYNEQFF.

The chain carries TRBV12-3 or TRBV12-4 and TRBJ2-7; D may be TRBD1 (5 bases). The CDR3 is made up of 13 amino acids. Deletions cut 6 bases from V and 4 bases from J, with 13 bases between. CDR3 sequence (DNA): TGTGCCAGCAGCCCCGACAGAGCTTACGAGCAGTACTTC. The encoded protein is CASSPDRAYEQYF.

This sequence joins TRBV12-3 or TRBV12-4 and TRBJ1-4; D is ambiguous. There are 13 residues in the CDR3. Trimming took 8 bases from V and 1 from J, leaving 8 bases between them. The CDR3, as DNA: TGTGCCAGCTCGGGGATAACTAATGAAAAACTGTTTTTT. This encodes CASSGITNEKLFF.

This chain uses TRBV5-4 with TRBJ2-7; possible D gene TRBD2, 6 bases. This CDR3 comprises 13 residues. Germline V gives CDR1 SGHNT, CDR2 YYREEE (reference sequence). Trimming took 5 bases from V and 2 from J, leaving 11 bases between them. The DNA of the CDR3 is TGTGCCAGCAGACCTTGGGGGGCCTACGAGCAGTACTTC. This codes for CASRPWGAYEQYF.

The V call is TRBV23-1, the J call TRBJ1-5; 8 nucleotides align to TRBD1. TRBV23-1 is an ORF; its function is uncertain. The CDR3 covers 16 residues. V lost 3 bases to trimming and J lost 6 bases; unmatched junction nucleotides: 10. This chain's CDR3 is CASSQPGTGRVQPQHF. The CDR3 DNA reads TGCGCCAGCAGTCAGCCCGGGACAGGACGAGTTCAGCCCCAGCATTTT.

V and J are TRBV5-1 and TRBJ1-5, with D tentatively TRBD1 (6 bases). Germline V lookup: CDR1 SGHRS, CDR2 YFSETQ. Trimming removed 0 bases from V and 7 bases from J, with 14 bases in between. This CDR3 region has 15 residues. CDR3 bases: TGCGCCAGCAGCTTGGGGGCAGGGGCCGGACAGCCCCAGCATTTT. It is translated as CASSLGAGAGQPQHF.

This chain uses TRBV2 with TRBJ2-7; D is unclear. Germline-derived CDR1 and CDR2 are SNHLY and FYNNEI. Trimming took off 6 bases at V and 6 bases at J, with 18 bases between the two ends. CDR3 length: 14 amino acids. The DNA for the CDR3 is TGTGCCAGCAGCGAGTTGTCCGGTGCGCGCGAGCAGTACTTC. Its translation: CASSELSGAREQYF.

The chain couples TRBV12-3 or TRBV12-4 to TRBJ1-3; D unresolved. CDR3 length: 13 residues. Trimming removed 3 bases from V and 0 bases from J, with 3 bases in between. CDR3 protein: CASSFYSGNTIYF. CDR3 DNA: TGTGCCAGCAGTTTTTACTCTGGAAACACCATATATTTT.